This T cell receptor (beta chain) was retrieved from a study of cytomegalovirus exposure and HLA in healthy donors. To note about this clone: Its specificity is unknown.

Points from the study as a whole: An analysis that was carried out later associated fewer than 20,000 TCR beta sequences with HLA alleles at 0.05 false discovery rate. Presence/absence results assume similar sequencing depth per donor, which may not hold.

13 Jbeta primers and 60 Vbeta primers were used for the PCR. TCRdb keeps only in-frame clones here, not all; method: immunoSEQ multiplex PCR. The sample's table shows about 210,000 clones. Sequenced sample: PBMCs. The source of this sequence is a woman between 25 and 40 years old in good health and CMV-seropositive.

CDR3 bases: TGCAGCGTTTATCCGGGGAGGGGAACTGAAGCTTTCTTT. Translated: CSVYPGRGTEAFF. The chain recombines TRBV29-1 with TRBJ1-1; TRBD1 might be the D (5 bases). The CDR3 has 13 amino acids. Trimming removed 5 bases from V and 5 bases from J, with 15 bases in between. Germline CDR1 reads SQVTM; CDR2 reads ANQGSEA.